This TCR beta chain was identified during a study of somatic mutations in cytotoxic T cells in rheumatoid arthritis. Sequencing was performed with immunoSEQ multiplex PCR; in TCRdb, only in-frame clones are kept and a portion is missing. The table records 7,500 to 9,000 clones, 70% to 80% of them present only once. Germline CDR1 reads SQVTM; CDR2 reads ANQGSEA. The CDR3 has 11 amino acids. V lost 3 bases, J lost 12 bases, and 12 bases lay in between. The sequence was collected from an adult with rheumatoid arthritis. The sequencing input was CD8+ T cells sorted from blood. This rearrangement joins TRBV29-1 to TRBJ2-1; perhaps TRBD2 as D (6 bases). The CDR3 bases are TGCAGCGTTGAGGAGGGACCGGGGCAGTTCTTC. Protein: CSVEEGPGQFF.